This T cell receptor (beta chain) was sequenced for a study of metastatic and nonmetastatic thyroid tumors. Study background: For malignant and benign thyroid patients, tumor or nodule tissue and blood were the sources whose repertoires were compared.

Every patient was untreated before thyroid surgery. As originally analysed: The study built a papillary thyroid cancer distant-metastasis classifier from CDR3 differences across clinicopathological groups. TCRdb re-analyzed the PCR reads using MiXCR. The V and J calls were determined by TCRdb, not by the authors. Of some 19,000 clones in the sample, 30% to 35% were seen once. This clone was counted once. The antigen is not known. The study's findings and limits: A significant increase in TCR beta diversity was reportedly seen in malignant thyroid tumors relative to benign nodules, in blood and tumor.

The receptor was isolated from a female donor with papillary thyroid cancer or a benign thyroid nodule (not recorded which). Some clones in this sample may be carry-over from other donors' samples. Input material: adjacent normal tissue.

The DNA for the CDR3 is TGCAGTGCTAGAGAATCGCGGGAGAACACCGGGGAGCTGTTTTTT. Translated: CSARESRENTGELFF. The chain combines TRBV20-1 with TRBJ2-2; D may be TRBD2 (6 bases). V was pared by 0 bases and J by 1 base, with 9 bases between. Per the germline V gene, CDR1 is DFQATT and CDR2 is SNEGSKA (reference sequence). This CDR3 comprises 15 residues.